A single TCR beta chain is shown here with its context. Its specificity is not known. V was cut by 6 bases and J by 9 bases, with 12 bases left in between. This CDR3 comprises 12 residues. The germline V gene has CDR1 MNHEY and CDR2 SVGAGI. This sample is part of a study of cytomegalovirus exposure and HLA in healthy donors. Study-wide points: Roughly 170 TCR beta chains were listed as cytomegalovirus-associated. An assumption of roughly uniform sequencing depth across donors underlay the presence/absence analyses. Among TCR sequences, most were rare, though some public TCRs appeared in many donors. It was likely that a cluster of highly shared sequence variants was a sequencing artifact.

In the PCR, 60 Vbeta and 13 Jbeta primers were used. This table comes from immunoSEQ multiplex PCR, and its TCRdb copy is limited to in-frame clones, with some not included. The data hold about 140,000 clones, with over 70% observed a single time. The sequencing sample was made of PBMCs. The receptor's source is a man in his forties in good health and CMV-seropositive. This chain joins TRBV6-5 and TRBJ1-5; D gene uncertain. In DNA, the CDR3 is TGTGCCAGCAGCCTCCCGCCAGGGCCCCAGCATTTT. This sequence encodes CASSLPPGPQHF.